This T cell receptor beta chain was recorded in a study of blood T cell repertoires in COVID-19 (dated by TCRdb to about 2020). With respect to the entire study: Samples covering the acute and convalescent phases of COVID-19 were provided by collaborators in the United States, Italy and Spain. The prospective study material was composed of cDNA or gDNA derived from T cells, B-cell-depleted T cells, or PBMCs. Subjects who had been exposed to COVID-19, were actively infected with it, or had recovered from it provided the deeply sampled blood TCRbeta repertoires that made up the dataset. The repertoires were released in a freely available public database intended as a resource for research on the immune response to SARS-CoV-2. The samples were drawn from two sources: the first 160 participants of the ongoing ImmuneRACE study, and 1,000 to 1,500 subjects contributed by 6 global collaborators. A de-identified subject ID, COVID-19 status, age in years and sex were almost always included in the sample metadata. Where available, HLA class I and class II types were taken from metadata supplied by the sample provider and were not determined by assay-based typing. General conclusions and limits of the study: Clinical and demographic metadata were provided uncurated, with the amount varying by source and participant.

TCRbeta CDR3 regions were amplified from genomic DNA by means of the immunoSEQ Assay, a bias-controlled multiplex PCR. Processing in the source paper ran as follows. Within the assay, amplification of reference gene primers was used to estimate how many nucleated cells each sample contained. To quantify the absolute abundance of each unique TCRbeta CDR3 rearrangement, sequence reads were collapsed and filtered. Productive Simpson clonality was computed per sample as the square root of Simpson's diversity index over productive rearrangements. This is the immuneACCESS table as TCRdb keeps it, with only in-frame sequences that have V and J called. A part of the clones is gone; compared with another copy, unresolved V genes explain less than half, and the rest is unexplained. D and trimming were read from the DNA, whereas the V and J calls and clone size are those reported in that table. The sample profile shows roughly 250,000 clones; just under 85% of them were found once. The leading ten clones occupy under 2% of the sample.

Whole blood was collected in K2EDTA tubes by collaborating institutions according to the institutions' own protocols. For TCRbeta analysis, collaborators shipped samples in one of three forms: frozen whole blood, isolated PBMCs, or DNA extracted from either of those sample types. Concerning this clone itself: No cognate antigen has been identified for it. Within one base of it there is no much larger clone, and no base qualities were kept.

Sequencing was performed on peripheral blood. This clonotype originated in a woman aged 80 or over with acute or convalescent COVID-19.

The DNA sequence is given as TGTGCCAGCTCACCAGGATCTAGCGGGGGGTTATACAATGAGCAGTTCTTC. Translation gives CASSPGSSGGLYNEQFF. This chain is built from TRBV18 and TRBJ2-1; 11 bases in the middle match TRBD2. The CDR3 has 17 amino acids, counting the end cysteine and phenylalanine. The sequence is cut down to CDR3 DNA, 51 bases in frame from base 1. CDR1 KGHSH and CDR2 LQKENI are derived from the germline V gene. Trimming leaves V shorter by 2 bases and J shorter by 4 bases, with the junction holding 7 bases beyond the gene matches.